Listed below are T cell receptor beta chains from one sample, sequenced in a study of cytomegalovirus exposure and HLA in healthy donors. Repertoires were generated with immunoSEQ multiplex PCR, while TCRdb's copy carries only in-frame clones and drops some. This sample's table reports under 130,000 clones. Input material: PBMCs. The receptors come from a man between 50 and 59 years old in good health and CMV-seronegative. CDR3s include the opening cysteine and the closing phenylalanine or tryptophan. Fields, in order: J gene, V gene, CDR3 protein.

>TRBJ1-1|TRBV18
CASSPTATGTEAFF
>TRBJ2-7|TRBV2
CASRVGQNAYEQYF
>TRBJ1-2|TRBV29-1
CSLRTGGLGYTF
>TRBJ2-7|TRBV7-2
CASSDRTGTIYEQYF
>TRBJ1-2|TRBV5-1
CASSSDSSYGYTF
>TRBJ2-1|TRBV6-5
CASSPSGSAYNEQFF
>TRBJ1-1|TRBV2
CASSAGRPALTEAFF
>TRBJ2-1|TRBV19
CASTRETGGFNEQFF
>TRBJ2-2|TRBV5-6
CASSSLTGTLYGELFF
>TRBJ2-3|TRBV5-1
CASSLDGGTDTQYF
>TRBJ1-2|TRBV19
CASSRPETGDYGYTF
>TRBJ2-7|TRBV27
CASSLGPGTGESYEQYF
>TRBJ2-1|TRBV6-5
CASSRIRGRLNEQFF
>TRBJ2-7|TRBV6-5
CASRAGQGPYEQYF
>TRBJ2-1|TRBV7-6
CASSSRLAGGDEQFF
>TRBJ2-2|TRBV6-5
CASLQAYTGELFF
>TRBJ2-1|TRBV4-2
CASGLPSGRADNEQFF
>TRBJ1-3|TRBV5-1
CASSLDAVYSGNTIYF
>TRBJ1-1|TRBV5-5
CASSRVQGTITEAFF
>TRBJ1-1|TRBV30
CAWKLGRGGEAFF
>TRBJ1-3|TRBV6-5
CASSYRPGSGNTIYF
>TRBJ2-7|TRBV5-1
CASSLAGPEIYEQYF
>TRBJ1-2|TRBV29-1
CSVEVSRDRVRGYTF
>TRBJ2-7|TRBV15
CATSRASTGDDEQYF
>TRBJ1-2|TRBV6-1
CASSEMGQGANGYTF
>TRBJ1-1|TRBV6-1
CAYKRGGTEAFF
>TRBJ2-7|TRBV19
CASRKREGSYEQYF
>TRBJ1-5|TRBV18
CASSPVQPGQGYQPQHF
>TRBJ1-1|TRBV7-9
CASSLKQGWTEAFF
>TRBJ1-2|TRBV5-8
CASSLQGNYGYTF
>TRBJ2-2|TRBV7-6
CASSSRTENTGELFF
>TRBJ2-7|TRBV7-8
CASSSGLAGIYEQYF
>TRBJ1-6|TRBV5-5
CASSLAAGVIGSPLHF
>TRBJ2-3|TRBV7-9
CASSPDRGPLTQYF
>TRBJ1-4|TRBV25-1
CASSEIAGFGEKLFF
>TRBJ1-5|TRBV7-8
CASTGQGGDQPQHF
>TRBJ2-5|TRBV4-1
CASSPNLRLAGVETQYF
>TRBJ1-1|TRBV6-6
CASSKRQSTMNTEAFF
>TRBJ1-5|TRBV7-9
CASSWGEARQPQHF
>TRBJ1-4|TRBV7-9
CASSLASGGAGEKLFF
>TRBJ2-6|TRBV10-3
CAISESGRSGANVLTF
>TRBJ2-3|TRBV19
CASGRLAGGGLADTQYF
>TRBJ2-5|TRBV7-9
CASSQLAVEETQYF
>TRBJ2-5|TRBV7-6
CASSQIYGSLQETQYF
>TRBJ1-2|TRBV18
CASSPWDRAGYTF
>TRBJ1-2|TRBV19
CASSLRRQDYGYTF
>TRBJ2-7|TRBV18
CASSRDRSSYEQYF
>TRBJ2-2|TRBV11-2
CASSFDRVINTGELFF
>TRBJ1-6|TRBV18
CASSPPGGSSLKALHF
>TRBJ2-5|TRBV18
CASSPLAEYQETQYF
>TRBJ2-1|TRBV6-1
CASSDTSGRGFYNEQFF
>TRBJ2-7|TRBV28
CASSGPGLAVYEQYF
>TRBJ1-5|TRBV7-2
CASSLSLTSNQPQHF